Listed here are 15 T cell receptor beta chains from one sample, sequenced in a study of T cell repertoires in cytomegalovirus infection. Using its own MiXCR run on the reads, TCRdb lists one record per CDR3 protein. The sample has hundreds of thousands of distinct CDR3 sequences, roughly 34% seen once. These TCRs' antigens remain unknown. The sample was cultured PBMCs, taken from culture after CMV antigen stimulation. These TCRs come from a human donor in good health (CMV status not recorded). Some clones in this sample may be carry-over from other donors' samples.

The CDR3 region has the DNA TGTGCCAGCAGTTTTAGGGGACTTTACAATGAGCAGTTCTTC. It encodes CASSFRGLYNEQFF. The J gene is TRBJ2-1, the V gene TRBV6-2 or TRBV6-3; a weak D match, TRBD2 (6 bases). V lost 4 bases, J lost 4 bases, and 11 bases lay in between. This CDR3 contains 14 residues. The germline V gene has CDR1 MNHEY and CDR2 SVGEGT.

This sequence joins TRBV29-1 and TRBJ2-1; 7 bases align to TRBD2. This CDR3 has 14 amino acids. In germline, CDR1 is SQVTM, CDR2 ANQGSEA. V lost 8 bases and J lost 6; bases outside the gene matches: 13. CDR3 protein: CSPGIAGAPNEQFF. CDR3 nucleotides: TGCAGCCCCGGCATTGCGGGAGCCCCCAATGAGCAGTTCTTC.

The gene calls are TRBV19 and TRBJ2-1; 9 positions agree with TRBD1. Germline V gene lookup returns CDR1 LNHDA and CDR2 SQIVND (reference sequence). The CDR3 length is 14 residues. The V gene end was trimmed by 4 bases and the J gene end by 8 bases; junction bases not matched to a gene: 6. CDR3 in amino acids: CASSKTGGYDEQFF. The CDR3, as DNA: TGTGCCAGTAGTAAGACAGGGGGATACGATGAGCAGTTCTTC.

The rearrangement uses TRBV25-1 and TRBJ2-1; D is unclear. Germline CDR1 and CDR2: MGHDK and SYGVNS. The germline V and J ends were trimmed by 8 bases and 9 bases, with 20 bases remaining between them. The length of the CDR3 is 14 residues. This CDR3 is CASCTPGPWGEQFF. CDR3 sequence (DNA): TGTGCCAGCTGTACCCCCGGGCCCTGGGGTGAGCAGTTCTTC.

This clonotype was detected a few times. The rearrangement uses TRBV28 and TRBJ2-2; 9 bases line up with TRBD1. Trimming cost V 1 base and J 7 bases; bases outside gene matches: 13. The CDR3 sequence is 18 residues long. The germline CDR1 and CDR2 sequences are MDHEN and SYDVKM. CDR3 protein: CASSLFSARDRVIGELFF. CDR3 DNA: TGTGCCAGCAGTTTATTCTCGGCCCGGGACAGGGTAATCGGGGAGCTGTTTTTT.

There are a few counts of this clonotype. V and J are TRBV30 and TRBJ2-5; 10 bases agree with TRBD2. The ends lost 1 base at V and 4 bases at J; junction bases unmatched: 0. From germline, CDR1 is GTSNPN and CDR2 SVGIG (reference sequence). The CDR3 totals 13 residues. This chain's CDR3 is CAWSGLAGETQYF. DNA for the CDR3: TGTGCCTGGAGTGGACTAGCGGGAGAGACCCAGTACTTC.

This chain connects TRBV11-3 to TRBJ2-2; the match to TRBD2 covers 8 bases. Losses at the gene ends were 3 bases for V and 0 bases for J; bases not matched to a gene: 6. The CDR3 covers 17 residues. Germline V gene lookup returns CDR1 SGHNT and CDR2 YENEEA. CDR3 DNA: TGTGCCAGCAGCTTTTTTACGGGAGGGCCGAACACCGGGGAGCTGTTTTTT. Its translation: CASSFFTGGPNTGELFF.

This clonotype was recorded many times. CDR3 loop: CSASVDSGTQETQYF. The CDR3 DNA reads as TGCAGTGCTAGTGTTGATAGCGGGACCCAAGAGACCCAGTACTTC. This sequence joins TRBV20-1 and TRBJ2-5; 8 positions agree with TRBD2. The V gene end was trimmed by 3 bases and the J gene end by 1 base; junction bases not matched to a gene: 7. CDR3 length equals 15 residues. CDR1 and CDR2 from the germline V gene are DFQATT and SNEGSKA (reference sequence).

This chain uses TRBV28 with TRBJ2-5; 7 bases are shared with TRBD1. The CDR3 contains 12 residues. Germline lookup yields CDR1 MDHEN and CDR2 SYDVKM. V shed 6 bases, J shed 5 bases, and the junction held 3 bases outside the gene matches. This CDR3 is CASRTGWETQYF. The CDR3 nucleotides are TGTGCCAGCAGGACAGGGTGGGAGACCCAGTACTTC.

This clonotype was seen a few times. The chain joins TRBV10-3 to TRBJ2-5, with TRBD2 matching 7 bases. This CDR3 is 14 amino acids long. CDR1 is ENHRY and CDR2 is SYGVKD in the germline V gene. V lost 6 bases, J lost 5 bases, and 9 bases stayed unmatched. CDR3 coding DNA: TGTGCCATCAGGGGCGACTATAGCGGGGAGACCCAGTACTTC. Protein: CAIRGDYSGETQYF.

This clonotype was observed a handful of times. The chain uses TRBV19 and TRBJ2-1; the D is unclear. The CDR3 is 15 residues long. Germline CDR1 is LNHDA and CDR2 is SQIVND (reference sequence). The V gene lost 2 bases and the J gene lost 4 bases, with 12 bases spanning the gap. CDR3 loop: CASSIHGPSYNEQFF. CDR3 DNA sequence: TGTGCCAGTAGTATACATGGACCCTCTTACAATGAGCAGTTCTTC.

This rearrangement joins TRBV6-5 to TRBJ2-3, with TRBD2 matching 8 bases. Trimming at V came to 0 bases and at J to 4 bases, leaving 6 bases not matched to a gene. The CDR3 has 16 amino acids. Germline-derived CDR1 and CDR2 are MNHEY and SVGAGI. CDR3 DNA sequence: TGTGCCAGCAGTTACTCAAGCGGGAGTTCCCCAGATACGCAGTATTTT. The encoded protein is CASSYSSGSSPDTQYF.

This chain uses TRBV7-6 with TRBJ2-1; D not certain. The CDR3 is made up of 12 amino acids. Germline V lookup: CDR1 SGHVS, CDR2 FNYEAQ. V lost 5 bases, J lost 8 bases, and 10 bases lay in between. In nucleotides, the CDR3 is TGTGCCAGCAGCACCCGACTTGATGAGCAGTTCTTC. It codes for CASSTRLDEQFF.

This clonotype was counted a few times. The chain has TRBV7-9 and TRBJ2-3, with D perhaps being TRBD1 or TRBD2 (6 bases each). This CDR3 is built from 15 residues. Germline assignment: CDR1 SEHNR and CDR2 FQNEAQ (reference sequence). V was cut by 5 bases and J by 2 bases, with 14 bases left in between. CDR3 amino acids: CASSHGGGNTDTQYF. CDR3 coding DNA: TGTGCCAGCAGCCACGGGGGCGGGAACACAGATACGCAGTATTTT.

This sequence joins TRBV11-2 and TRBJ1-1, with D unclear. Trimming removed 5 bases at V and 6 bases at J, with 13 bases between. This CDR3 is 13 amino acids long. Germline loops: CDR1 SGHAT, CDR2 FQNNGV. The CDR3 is CASSPLSIAEAFF. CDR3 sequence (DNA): TGTGCCAGCAGCCCCCTTTCGATCGCTGAAGCTTTCTTT.